This TCR beta chain is from a study of patients and donors after allogeneic stem cell transplantation. One entry per CDR3 protein results from TCRdb running MiXCR on the RT-PCR reads. The data show around 25,000 distinct CDR3 sequences, about 42% seen once. V lost 4 bases, J lost 1 base, and 7 bases stayed unmatched. CDR3 size: 16 residues. CDR1 is SGDLS and CDR2 is YYNGEE in the germline V gene. The chain joins TRBV9 to TRBJ2-2, with 7 positions matching TRBD2. Specimen: blood, either unsorted or a sorted T cell fraction (not recorded which). The receptor's source is a human donor who was either an allogeneic HSCT recipient or a stem cell or donor lymphocyte infusion donor (not recorded which). It is not recorded whose cells these are; they may come from a transplant donor. CDR3 DNA sequence: TGTGCCAGCAGCCCCCGGGGGGTTATGAACACCGGGGAGCTGTTTTTT. It yields the protein CASSPRGVMNTGELFF.